This TCR beta chain was sequenced in a study of CD8 T cells in Susac syndrome. Losses at the gene ends were 0 bases for V and 4 bases for J; bases not matched to a gene: 14. CDR1 and CDR2 from the germline V gene are SGHRS and YFSETQ. CDR3 length: 19 amino acids. RNA, at 0.5 to 1 ug, was reverse transcribed with random hexamers. TCR beta CDR3 was amplified by immunoSEQ multiplex PCR. This amplification extended across 54 Vbeta and 13 Jbeta segments. TCRdb redid the calling of the immunoSEQ multiplex PCR reads with MiXCR, one entry per CDR3 protein. Here the sample spans 71,000 or so distinct CDR3 sequences, nearly 96% being singletons. Sequencing targeted TCR beta in T cells from blood (CD8+ and CD4+). TEMRA cells underwent FACS enrichment and CD8+ and CD4+ T cells underwent negative isolation.

The receptor was derived from a human donor with multiple sclerosis. The specimen was CD4+ T cells from PBMCs. The V call is TRBV5-1, the J call TRBJ2-1; 9 bases are a match to TRBD2. The chain's CDR3 is CASSLAVRFQRGAYNEQFF. CDR3 sequence (DNA): TGCGCCAGCAGCTTGGCCGTGAGGTTTCAGCGGGGGGCGTACAATGAGCAGTTCTTC. The variable domain in full, completed from reference TRBV5-1 and TRBJ2-1, reads KAGVTQTPRYLIKTRGQQVTLSCSPISGHRSVSWYQQTPGQGLQFLFEYFSETQRNKGNFPGRFSGRQFSNSRSEMNVSTLELGDSALYLCASSLAVRFQRGAYNEQFFGPGTRLTVL.